The entry below gives a single TCR beta chain sequence along with its context. Antigen specificity is unknown. The protocol was immunoSEQ multiplex PCR, while the TCRdb copy is restricted to in-frame clones and leaves out a portion. This table has about 130,000 clones, about 90% appearing once. The sample is drawn from a study of T cell responses to AZD1222 COVID-19 vaccine. Notes on the study in general: Variant regions that are unmutated are reportedly the target of nearly half of spike-specific TCRs. Spike regions recognized by vaccine-associated CD4 TCRs spanned the protein, led by 160-218 and 743-854.

Deletions cut 0 bases from V and 4 bases from J, with 23 bases between. Germline loops: CDR1 SGDLS, CDR2 YYNGEE. The CDR3 is 19 residues long. This TCR came from an adult in good health. This chain connects TRBV9 to TRBJ2-1; D tentatively reads TRBD1 or TRBD2 (6 bases each). The sample in question was peripheral blood, obtained on day 0 of AZD1222 vaccination. The chain's CDR3 is CASSVATGAGRTLYNEQFF. The DNA for the CDR3 is TGTGCCAGCAGCGTAGCTACGGGGGCCGGGCGAACACTTTACAATGAGCAGTTCTTC.